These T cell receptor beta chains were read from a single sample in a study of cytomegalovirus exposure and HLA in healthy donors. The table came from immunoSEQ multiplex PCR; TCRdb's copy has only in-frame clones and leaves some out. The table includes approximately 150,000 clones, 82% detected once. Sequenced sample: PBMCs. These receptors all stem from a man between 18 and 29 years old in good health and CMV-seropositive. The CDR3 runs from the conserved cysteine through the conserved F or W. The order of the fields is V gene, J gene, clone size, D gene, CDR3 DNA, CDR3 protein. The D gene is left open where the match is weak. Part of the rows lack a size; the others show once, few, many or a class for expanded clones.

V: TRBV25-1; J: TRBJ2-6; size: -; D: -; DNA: TGTGCCAGCAGTGTAACTGGGGCCAACGTCCTGACTTTC; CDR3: CASSVTGANVLTF
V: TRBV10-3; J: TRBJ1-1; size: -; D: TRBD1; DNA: TGTGCCATCAGTGAGTGGGACAGGGGGAACACTGAAGCTTTCTTT; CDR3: CAISEWDRGNTEAFF
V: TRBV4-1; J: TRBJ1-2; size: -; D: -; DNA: TGCGCCAGCAGCCAAGATGAGGGGGGGGACTATGGCTACACCTTC; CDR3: CASSQDEGGDYGYTF
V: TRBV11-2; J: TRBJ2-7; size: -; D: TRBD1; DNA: TGTGCCAGCAGCTTTGGACAGGGGACGAGTGAGCAGTACTTC; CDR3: CASSFGQGTSEQYF
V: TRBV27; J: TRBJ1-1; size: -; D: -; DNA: TGTGCCAGCAGTTTTAAGGGGAGGACTGAAGCTTTCTTT; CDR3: CASSFKGRTEAFF
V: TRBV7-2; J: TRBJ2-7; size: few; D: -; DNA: TGTGCCAGCAGCTTAAGGGGATACGAGCAGTACTTC; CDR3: CASSLRGYEQYF
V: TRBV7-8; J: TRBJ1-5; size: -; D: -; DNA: TGTGCCAGCAGCTTAGTGCCCTACAGCTATAGCAATCAGCCCCAGCATTTT; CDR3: CASSLVPYSYSNQPQHF
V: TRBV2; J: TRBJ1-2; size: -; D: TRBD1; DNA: TGTGCCAGCAATGGACAGGGAACGGACTATGGCTACACCTTC; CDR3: CASNGQGTDYGYTF
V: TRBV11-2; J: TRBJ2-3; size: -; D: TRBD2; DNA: TGTGCCAGCAGCTTAGATCCATGGCTAGCGGCTAGCACAGATACGCAGTATTTT; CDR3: CASSLDPWLAASTDTQYF
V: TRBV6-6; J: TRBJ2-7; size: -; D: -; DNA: TGTGCCAGCAGTTACTCGCGTCCCTCCTACGAGCAGTACTTC; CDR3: CASSYSRPSYEQYF
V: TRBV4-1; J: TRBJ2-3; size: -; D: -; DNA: TGCGCCAGCAGCCATTGGGCGGGGGCGAGCACAGATACGCAGTATTTT; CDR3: CASSHWAGASTDTQYF
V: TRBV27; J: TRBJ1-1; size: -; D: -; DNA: TGTGCCAGCAGTTTGAACAGGTTCACTGAAGCTTTCTTT; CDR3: CASSLNRFTEAFF
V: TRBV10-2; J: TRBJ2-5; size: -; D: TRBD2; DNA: TGCGCCAGCAGGCATCTAGCGGGAGAAGAGACCCAGTACTTC; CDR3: CASRHLAGEETQYF
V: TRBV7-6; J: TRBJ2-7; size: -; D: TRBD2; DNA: TGTGCCAGCAGCCCTAGGACTAGTGTGTCTTACGAGCAGTACTTC; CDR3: CASSPRTSVSYEQYF
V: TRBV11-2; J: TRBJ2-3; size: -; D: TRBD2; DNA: TGTGCCAGCAGCTCGGCCGGACTAGCCGTTTTGGGGGGGGCAGATACGCAGTATTTT; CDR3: CASSSAGLAVLGGADTQYF
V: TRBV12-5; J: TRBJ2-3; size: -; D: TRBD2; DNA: TGTGCTAGTGGCATAGCGGGAGTCCTAGATACGCAGTATTTT; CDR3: CASGIAGVLDTQYF
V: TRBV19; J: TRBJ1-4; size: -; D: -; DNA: TGTGCCAGCGGAACTGATGCAGGGTCGCGAGAAAAACTGTTTTTT; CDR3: CASGTDAGSREKLFF
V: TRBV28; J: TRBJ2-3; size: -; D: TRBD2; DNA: TGTGCCAGCAGTTTACCGACTAGCGGGAGGGGACATTTT; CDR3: CASSLPTSGRGHF
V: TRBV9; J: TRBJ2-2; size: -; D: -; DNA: TGTGCCAGCAGCGTAATCACAGCGGGCACCGGGGAGCTGTTTTTT; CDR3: CASSVITAGTGELFF
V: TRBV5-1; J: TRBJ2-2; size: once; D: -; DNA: TGCGCCAGCAGTTTGGCCAAGGCAGGGTCGTCCGGGGAGCTGTTTTTT; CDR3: CASSLAKAGSSGELFF
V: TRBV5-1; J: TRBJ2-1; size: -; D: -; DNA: TGCGCCAGCAGCGGAGGGACTGGCTCCTACAATGAGCAGTTCTTC; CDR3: CASSGGTGSYNEQFF
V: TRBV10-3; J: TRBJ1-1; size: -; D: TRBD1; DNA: TGTGCCATCAGGGGACAGGGGGCGCGGACTGAAGCTTTCTTT; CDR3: CAIRGQGARTEAFF